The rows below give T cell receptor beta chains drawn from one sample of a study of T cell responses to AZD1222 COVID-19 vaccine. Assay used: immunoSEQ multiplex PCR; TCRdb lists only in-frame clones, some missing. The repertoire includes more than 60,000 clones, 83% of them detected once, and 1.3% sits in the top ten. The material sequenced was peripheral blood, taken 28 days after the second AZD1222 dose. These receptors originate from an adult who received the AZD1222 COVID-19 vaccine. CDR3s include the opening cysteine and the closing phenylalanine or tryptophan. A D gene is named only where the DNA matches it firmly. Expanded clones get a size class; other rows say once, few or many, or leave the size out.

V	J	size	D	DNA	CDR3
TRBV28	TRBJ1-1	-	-	TGTGCCAGCAGTTTAGGGACTGAAGCTTTCTTT	CASSLGTEAFF
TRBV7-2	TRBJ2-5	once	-	TGTGCCAGCAGCTTGCGGCGTACCACGACAGAAGTCGCGGTAGAGACCCAGTACTTC	CASSLRRTTTEVAVETQYF
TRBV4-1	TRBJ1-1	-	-	TGCGCCAGCAGTCCGAGCGGGGCTGAAGCTTTCTTT	CASSPSGAEAFF
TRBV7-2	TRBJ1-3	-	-	TGTGCCAGCAGCTCCCCTGGGTGGCTCTCTGGAAACACCATATATTTT	CASSSPGWLSGNTIYF
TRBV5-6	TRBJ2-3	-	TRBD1	TGTGCCAGCAGCCCCGGACAGGGAGATACGCAGTATTTT	CASSPGQGDTQYF
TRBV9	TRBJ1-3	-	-	TGTGCCAGCAGCGTAGGGGGCCTCTCTGGAAACACCATATATTTT	CASSVGGLSGNTIYF
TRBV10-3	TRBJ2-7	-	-	TGTGCCATCAGTGCTGGGGAGGGTGCGGGACAGTACGAGCAGTACTTC	CAISAGEGAGQYEQYF
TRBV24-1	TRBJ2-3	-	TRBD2	TGTGCCACCAGCGGGAGGTTTACAGATACGCAGTATTTT	CATSGRFTDTQYF
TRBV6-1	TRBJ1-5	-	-	TGTGCCAGCAGTGGCCGGGACAACTACAGCAATCAGCCCCAGCATTTT	CASSGRDNYSNQPQHF
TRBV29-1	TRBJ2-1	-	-	TGCAGCGTTGAAAGGGCCCTACTTAACAATGAGCAGTTCTTC	CSVERALLNNEQFF
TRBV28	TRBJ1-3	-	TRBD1	TGTGCCAGCAGTTTCGTCCGGACAGGCCAAGATCTCTCTGGAAACACCATATATTTT	CASSFVRTGQDLSGNTIYF
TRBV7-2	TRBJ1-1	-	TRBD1	TGTGCCAGCAGCCCTTCAGGGGGTTCAGCTTTCTTT	CASSPSGGSAFF
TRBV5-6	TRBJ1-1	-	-	TGTGCCAGCAGCTTCATAGGGGCGGGCACTGAAGCTTTCTTT	CASSFIGAGTEAFF
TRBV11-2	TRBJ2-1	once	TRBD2	TGTGCCAGCAGCTTAGGGTCGGCCGGGAGGGATGATGAGCAGTTCTTC	CASSLGSAGRDDEQFF
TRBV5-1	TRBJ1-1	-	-	TGCGCCAGCAGCTTGGGAGACGGACCCACTGAAGCTTTCTTT	CASSLGDGPTEAFF
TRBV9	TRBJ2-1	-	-	TGTGCCAGCAGCGTAGACCCGGTTGGACAACGTGGTAAGTTCTTC	CASSVDPVGQRGKFF
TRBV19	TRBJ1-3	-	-	TGTGCCAGTAGCTCCAGGGGCAACTCTGGAAACACCATATATTTT	CASSSRGNSGNTIYF
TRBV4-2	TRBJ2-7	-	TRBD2	TGTGCCAGCAGCCAAGACTGGGGGGGGGCCTACGAGCAGTACTTC	CASSQDWGGAYEQYF
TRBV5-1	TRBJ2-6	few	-	TGCGCCAGCAGCTTGGCCCCTGGGGACGGTGGGGCCAACGTCCTGACTTTC	CASSLAPGDGGANVLTF
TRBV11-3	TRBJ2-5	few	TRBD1	TGTGCCAGCAGTAGTAGCGGGATGGGACAGGGGGCAAAGGAGACCCAGTACTTC	CASSSSGMGQGAKETQYF
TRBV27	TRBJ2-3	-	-	TGTGCCAGCAGTTTCCCGGCTGGAGATACGCAGTATTTT	CASSFPAGDTQYF
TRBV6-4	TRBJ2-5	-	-	TGTGCCAGCAGTGACTCGGTTTCGGGGATTGAGACCCAGTACTTC	CASSDSVSGIETQYF
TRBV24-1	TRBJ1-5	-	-	TGTGCCACGGGGGGGCCGGGGGGCAATCAGCCCCAGCATTTT	CATGGPGGNQPQHF
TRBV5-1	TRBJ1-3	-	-	TGCGCCAGCAGCTTGGCCCCGATTTCGAGCTCTGGAAACACCATATATTTT	CASSLAPISSSGNTIYF
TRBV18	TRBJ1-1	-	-	TGTGCCAGCTCACCTGGGGGTACCAGCGGGGGGACTGAAGCTTTCTTT	CASSPGGTSGGTEAFF
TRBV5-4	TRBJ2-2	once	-	TGTGCCAGCAGCTGGGAATTGGACACCGGGGAGCTGTTTTTT	CASSWELDTGELFF
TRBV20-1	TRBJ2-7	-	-	TGCAGTGCTATTGACGGGAGCCCCTACGAGCAGTACTTC	CSAIDGSPYEQYF
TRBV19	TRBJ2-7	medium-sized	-	TGTGCCAGTAGTATACAGGGAAAGAACGAGCAGTACTTC	CASSIQGKNEQYF
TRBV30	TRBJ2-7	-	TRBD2	TGTGCCTGGAGTGGGGAGGAAGTGGGACTAGCGGGACTCTCCTACGAGCAGTACTTC	CAWSGEEVGLAGLSYEQYF
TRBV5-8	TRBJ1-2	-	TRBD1	TGTGCCAGCAGCTCCCACAGGGGAGTCGGCTATGGCTACACCTTC	CASSSHRGVGYGYTF
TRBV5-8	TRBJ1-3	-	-	TGTGCCAGCAGTTACGTCCGAACAGGGCTATCTGGAAACACCATATATTTT	CASSYVRTGLSGNTIYF
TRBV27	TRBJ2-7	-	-	TGTGCCAGCAGTTTAGGTGGTTTCTACGAGCAGTACTTC	CASSLGGFYEQYF
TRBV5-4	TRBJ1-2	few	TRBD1	TGTGCCAGCAGCCTGTACAGGGGGACTCAAACTAACTATGGCTACACCTTC	CASSLYRGTQTNYGYTF
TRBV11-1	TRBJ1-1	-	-	TGTGCCAGCAGCTTAGTTATCGAGAACACTGAAGCTTTCTTT	CASSLVIENTEAFF
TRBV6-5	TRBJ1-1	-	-	TGTGCCAGCAGTAACGCCAGGGGGAACACTGAAGCTTTCTTT	CASSNARGNTEAFF
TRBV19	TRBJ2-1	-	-	TGTGCCAGTAGTATAGAGGCTAGGGGTTACAATGAGCAGTTCTTC	CASSIEARGYNEQFF
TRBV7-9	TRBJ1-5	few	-	TGTGCCAGCAGCTTATATGGCAATCAGCCCCAGCATTTT	CASSLYGNQPQHF